The present T cell receptor (beta chain) was sequenced within a study of vaccination and CD4 T cells after COVID-19. Whole-study context: Samples after vaccination came a median approximately 2.5 months past dose two, ranging 14 to 241. The authors exposed cells to overlapping spike peptides derived from SARS-CoV-2, HCoV-NL63, HCoV-OC43 and HCoV-229E. General study findings and limits: A median 86.3% of convalescent patients' SARS-CoV-2-reactive clones emerged only after vaccination.

The CDR3 runs to 13 residues. J gave up 6 bases and V 3 bases, and 4 bases lay outside the gene matches. Germline V gene data show CDR1 as MNHEY and CDR2 as SMNVEV (reference sequence). With the Oncomine TCR Beta short-read assay, DNA from cultured CD4+ T cells was sequenced. From CD4+ T cells that had been cultured, genomic DNA was extracted. One entry per CDR3 protein, called by TCRdb with MiXCR from the PCR reads. Of a few thousand distinct CDR3 sequences in the sample, about two fifths are singletons; the top ten hold around 32%. In this sample, this clonotype is large (0.1 to 1%). Its antigen is not known. Treatment noted: roughly ten-day PBMC culture with coronavirus spike peptide pools or control peptides (ViraFEST assay). CD4+ T cells of the unexposed donor were collected before the COVID-19 pandemic (2011-2018).

Source material: CD4+ T cells from blood, cultured in vitro. The chain carries TRBV27 and TRBJ2-7; TRBD2 matches at 8 bases. The source of this sequence is a human donor in good health. CDR3 bases: TGTGCCAGCAGTTTGGTAGCGGGGCTCGAGCAGTACTTC. Protein sequence: CASSLVAGLEQYF.